In this sample, the clone carrying this T cell receptor beta chain turned up a few times. Generated by immunoSEQ multiplex PCR, the TCRdb table keeps only in-frame clones and is missing some. The data contain approximately 100,000 clones, 81% of them seen just once; the ten biggest clones take up less than 11%. The data are from a study of blood T cell repertoires in COVID-19. V was pared by 2 bases and J by 4 bases, with 5 bases of the junction left unmatched. From germline, CDR1 is SGDLS and CDR2 YYNGEE. CDR3 length: 17 residues. Sequenced material: peripheral blood. The chain uses TRBV9 and TRBJ2-2; 13 bases map to TRBD2. This TCR derives from a human donor in a cohort sampled during active COVID-19. CDR3 sequence (DNA): TGTGCCAGCAGCGTGACTAGCGGGGGGTCGAGCACCGGGGAGCTGTTTTTT. Translating gives CASSVTSGGSSTGELFF.